This is a list of T cell receptor beta chains from one sample in a study of blood T cell repertoires in COVID-19. The table came from immunoSEQ multiplex PCR; TCRdb's copy has only in-frame clones and leaves some out. Of roughly 480,000 clones in the sample, roughly 89% were seen once. The specimen sequenced was peripheral blood. The origin of the receptors is a man between 18 and 29 years old with COVID-19, enrolled during active disease. CDR3s include the opening cysteine and the closing phenylalanine or tryptophan. D genes are given only for firm matches.

CDR3aa | j_gene | v_gene | d_gene
CASSPAGGIGGQYF | TRBJ2-7 | TRBV11-2 | TRBD2
CASGSGVRQPQHF | TRBJ1-5 | TRBV12-5 | -
CASYKGVAYNEQFF | TRBJ2-1 | TRBV2 | -
CASSLNAGPNEQFF | TRBJ2-1 | TRBV7-9 | -
CASSLGVGDQETQYF | TRBJ2-5 | TRBV5-1 | -
CAIRGASGFLPYNEQFF | TRBJ2-1 | TRBV10-3 | TRBD2
CASSSGGLAGNVGKHFF | TRBJ2-1 | TRBV5-4 | TRBD2
CASSFQGGNQPQHF | TRBJ1-5 | TRBV27 | -
CASSLASTSGGYEQYF | TRBJ2-7 | TRBV7-8 | TRBD2
CASSEGLNSNGELFF | TRBJ2-2 | TRBV7-8 | -